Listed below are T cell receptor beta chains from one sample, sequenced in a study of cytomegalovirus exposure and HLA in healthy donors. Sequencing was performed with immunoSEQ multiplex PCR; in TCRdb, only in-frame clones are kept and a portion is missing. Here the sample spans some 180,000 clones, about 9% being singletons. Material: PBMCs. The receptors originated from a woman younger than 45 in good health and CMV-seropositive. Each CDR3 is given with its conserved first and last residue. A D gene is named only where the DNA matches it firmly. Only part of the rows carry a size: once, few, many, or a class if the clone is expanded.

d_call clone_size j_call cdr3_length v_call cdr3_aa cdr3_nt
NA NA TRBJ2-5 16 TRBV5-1 CASSSRPRTGEETQYF TGCGCCAGCAGCTCACGTCCTAGGACCGGGGAAGAGACCCAGTACTTC
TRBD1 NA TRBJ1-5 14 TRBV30 CAWVGTGGDQPQHF TGTGCCTGGGTGGGGACAGGGGGCGATCAGCCCCAGCATTTT
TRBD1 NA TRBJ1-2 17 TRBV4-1 CASSQYPAEQGNYGYTF TGCGCCAGCAGCCAATACCCAGCCGAACAGGGGAACTATGGCTACACCTTC
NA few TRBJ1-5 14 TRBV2 CASSDLGGGQPQHF TGTGCCAGCAGTGACCTCGGGGGAGGTCAGCCCCAGCATTTT
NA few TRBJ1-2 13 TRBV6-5 CASSYEAFYGYTF TGTGCCAGCAGTTACGAAGCTTTCTATGGCTACACCTTC
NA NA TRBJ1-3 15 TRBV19 CASSGGPWPGNTIYF TGTGCCAGTAGTGGGGGCCCGTGGCCTGGAAACACCATATATTTT
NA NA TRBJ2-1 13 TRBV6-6 CASSWDIDNEQFF TGTGCCAGCAGTTGGGACATCGACAATGAGCAGTTCTTC
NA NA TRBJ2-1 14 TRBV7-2 CASSLSLASNEQFF TGTGCCAGCAGCTTAAGTCTAGCTTCAAATGAGCAGTTCTTC
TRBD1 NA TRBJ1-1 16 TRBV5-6 CASTPPLGTGNTEAFF TGTGCCAGCACCCCGCCCCTGGGGACAGGGAACACTGAAGCTTTCTTT
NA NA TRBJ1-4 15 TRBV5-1 CASSLTTGGNEKLFF TGCGCCAGCAGCTTGACCACGGGAGGTAATGAAAAACTGTTTTTT
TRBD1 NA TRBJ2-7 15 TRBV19 CASTRGQGSLYEQYF TGTGCCAGTACCCGGGGACAGGGAAGCCTCTACGAGCAGTACTTC
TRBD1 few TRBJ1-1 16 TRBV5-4 CASSSRDRVFGTEAFF TGTGCCAGCAGCTCCCGGGACAGGGTTTTCGGCACTGAAGCTTTCTTT
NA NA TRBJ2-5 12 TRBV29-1 CSVEETQETQYF TGCAGCGTTGAAGAAACTCAAGAGACCCAGTACTTC
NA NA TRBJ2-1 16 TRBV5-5 CASSLSGSGNYNEQFF TGTGCCAGCAGCTTGAGCGGTAGCGGAAACTACAATGAGCAGTTCTTC
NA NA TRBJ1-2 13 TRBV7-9 CASSLTDNYGYTF TGTGCCAGCAGCTTAACTGATAACTATGGCTACACCTTC
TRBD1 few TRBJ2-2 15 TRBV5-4 CASSGDRGHTGELFF TGTGCCAGCAGCGGGGACAGGGGGCATACCGGGGAGCTGTTTTTT
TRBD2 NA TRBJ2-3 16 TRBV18 CASSPTPAGDTDTQYF TGTGCCAGCTCACCCACCCCAGCGGGAGACACAGATACGCAGTATTTT
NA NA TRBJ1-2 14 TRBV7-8 CASSLSKGGFGYTF TGTGCCAGCAGCTTATCGAAAGGGGGATTTGGCTACACCTTC
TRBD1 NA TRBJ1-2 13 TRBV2 CASRLQGIYGYTF TGTGCCAGCAGATTACAGGGGATTTATGGCTACACCTTC
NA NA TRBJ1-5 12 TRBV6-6 CASIGGGQPQHF TGTGCCAGCATCGGGGGGGGTCAGCCCCAGCATTTT
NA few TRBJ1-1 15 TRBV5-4 CASSLVGTMNTEAFF TGTGCCAGCAGCTTGGTAGGGACAATGAACACTGAAGCTTTCTTT
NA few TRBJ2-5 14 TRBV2 CASSPRQVLETQYF TGTGCCAGCAGTCCCCGACAGGTGCTGGAGACCCAGTACTTC
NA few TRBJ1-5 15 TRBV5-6 CASSRGPPRIQPQHF TGTGCCAGCAGCCGAGGGCCACCGAGGATTCAGCCCCAGCATTTT
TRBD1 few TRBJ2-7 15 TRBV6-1 CASRTPGTGYYEQYF TGTGCCAGCAGAACCCCCGGGACAGGTTACTACGAGCAGTACTTC
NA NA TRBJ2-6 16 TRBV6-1 CASSETGWTGANVLTF TGTGCCAGCAGTGAGACAGGTTGGACTGGGGCCAACGTCCTGACTTTC
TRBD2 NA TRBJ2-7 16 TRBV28 CASSLAGGIGSYEQYF TGTGCCAGCAGTTTGGCGGGAGGTATAGGATCCTACGAGCAGTACTTC
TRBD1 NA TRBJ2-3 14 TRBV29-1 CSDLLTGSTDTQYF TGCAGCGACCTCCTGACAGGGAGCACAGATACGCAGTATTTT
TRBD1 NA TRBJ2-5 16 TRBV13 CASSSKDRAVVETQYF TGTGCCAGCAGCTCAAAGGACAGGGCAGTGGTGGAGACCCAGTACTTC
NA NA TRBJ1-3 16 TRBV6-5 CASSYSGRGSGNTIYF TGTGCCAGCAGTTACTCGGGCAGGGGCTCTGGAAACACCATATATTTT
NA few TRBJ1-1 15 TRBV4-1 CASSQGSSRDTEAFF TGCGCCAGCAGCCAAGGTTCGTCTCGGGACACTGAAGCTTTCTTT
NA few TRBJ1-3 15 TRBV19 CASISDPNPGNTIYF TGTGCCAGTATTAGCGACCCCAATCCTGGAAACACCATATATTTT
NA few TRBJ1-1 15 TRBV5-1 CASRRQGSLNTEAFF TGCGCCAGCAGGAGGCAGGGGTCATTGAACACTGAAGCTTTCTTT
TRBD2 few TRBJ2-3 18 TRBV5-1 CASSLEIRRTSVTDTQYF TGCGCCAGCAGCTTGGAGATTAGGAGGACTAGCGTGACAGATACGCAGTATTTT
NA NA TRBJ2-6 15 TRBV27 CASSLPGSGANVLTF TGTGCCAGCAGTTTACCGGGCTCTGGGGCCAACGTCCTGACTTTC
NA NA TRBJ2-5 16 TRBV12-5 CASGLVLGGARETQYF TGTGCTAGTGGTTTGGTATTAGGGGGAGCTCGAGAGACCCAGTACTTC
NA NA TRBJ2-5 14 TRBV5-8 CASPPRALQETQYF TGTGCCAGCCCTCCCAGGGCACTCCAAGAGACCCAGTACTTC
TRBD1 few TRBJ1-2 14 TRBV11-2 CASSRGQGSGGYTF TGTGCCAGCAGCCGCGGACAGGGTTCGGGTGGCTACACCTTC
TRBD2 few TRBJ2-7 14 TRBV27 CASSSAGGPTEQYF TGTGCCAGCAGTTCAGCGGGAGGGCCTACGGAGCAGTACTTC
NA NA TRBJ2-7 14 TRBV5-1 CASSLSGFSYEQYF TGCGCCAGCAGCTTGTCGGGGTTTTCCTACGAGCAGTACTTC
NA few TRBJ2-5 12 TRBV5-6 CASRVDQETQYF TGTGCCAGCAGGGTAGATCAAGAGACCCAGTACTTC
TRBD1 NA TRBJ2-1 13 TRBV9 CASSPRTGDEQFF TGTGCCAGCAGCCCCCGCACAGGGGATGAGCAGTTCTTC
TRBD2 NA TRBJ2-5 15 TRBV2 CASSAVRGGQETQYF TGTGCCAGCAGTGCCGTCCGGGGAGGGCAAGAGACCCAGTACTTC
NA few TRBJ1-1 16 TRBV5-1 CASSLETGGGDAEAFF TGCGCCAGCAGCTTGGAAACAGGCGGAGGGGACGCTGAAGCTTTCTTT
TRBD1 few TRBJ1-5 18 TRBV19 CASSDRDRGFPRDQPQHF TGTGCCAGTAGCGACCGGGACAGGGGCTTCCCCCGAGATCAGCCCCAGCATTTT
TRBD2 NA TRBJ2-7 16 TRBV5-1 CASSLGGGAKSYEQYF TGCGCCAGCAGCCTCGGGGGGGGCGCGAAGAGTTACGAGCAGTACTTC
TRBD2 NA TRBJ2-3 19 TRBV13 CASSFQGASGRASTDTQYF TGTGCCAGCAGCTTTCAAGGGGCTAGCGGGAGGGCCAGCACAGATACGCAGTATTTT
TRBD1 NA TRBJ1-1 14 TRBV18 CASSRTGGNTEAFF TGTGCCAGCTCACGTACAGGGGGGAACACTGAAGCTTTCTTT
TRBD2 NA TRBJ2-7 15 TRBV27 CASREMAGGPYEQYF TGTGCCAGCAGGGAAATGGCGGGAGGGCCGTACGAGCAGTACTTC
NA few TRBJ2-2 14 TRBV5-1 CASSLEAVTGELFF TGCGCCAGCAGCTTAGAAGCGGTCACCGGGGAGCTGTTTTTT
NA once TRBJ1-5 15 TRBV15 CATSRDRGRNQPQNF TGTGCCACCAGCAGAGATCGGGGGAGGAATCAGCCCCAGAATTTT
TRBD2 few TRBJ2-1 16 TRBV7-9 CASSDTSGAHYNEQFF TGTGCCAGCAGCGACACTAGCGGAGCCCACTACAATGAGCAGTTCTTC
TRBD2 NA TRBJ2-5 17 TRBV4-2 CASSQDPSGSPEETQYF TGTGCCAGCAGCCAAGATCCGAGCGGGAGTCCGGAAGAGACCCAGTACTTC
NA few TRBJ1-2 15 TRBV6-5 CASSYQVQGFYGYTF TGTGCCAGCAGTTACCAAGTACAGGGATTCTATGGCTACACCTTC
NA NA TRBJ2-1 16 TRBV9 CASSVVSRGRVNEQFF TGTGCCAGCAGCGTAGTATCACGGGGTAGGGTGAATGAGCAGTTCTTC
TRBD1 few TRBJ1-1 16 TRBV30 CAWGDSPGQGFTEAFF TGTGCCTGGGGTGACTCACCTGGACAGGGATTCACTGAAGCTTTCTTT
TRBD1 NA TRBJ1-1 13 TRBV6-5 CASSYSEGTGAFF TGTGCCAGCAGTTACTCGGAAGGGACAGGGGCTTTCTTT
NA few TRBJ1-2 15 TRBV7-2 CASSLGWRAGVGYTF TGTGCCAGCAGCTTAGGGTGGCGGGCAGGGGTGGGCTACACCTTC
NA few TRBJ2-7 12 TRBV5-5 CASSAVDYEQYF TGTGCCAGCAGCGCCGTAGATTACGAGCAGTACTTC